The rows below give T cell receptor beta chains drawn from one sample of a study of post-analysis software for immune sequencing data. Via MiXCR, TCRdb re-called the PCR reads, giving one row per CDR3 protein. The table shows hundreds of thousands of distinct CDR3 sequences, with around 44% occurring only once. Sequencing used blood. The origin of the receptors is a girl aged 10-17 years with multiple sclerosis. Each CDR3 is given with its conserved first and last residue. The order of the fields is CDR3 length, clone size, D gene, J gene, V gene, CDR3 DNA, CDR3 protein. A D gene is named only where the DNA matches it firmly. A row's size may be missing; if present it is once, few, many or a size class.

14,few,TRBD1,TRBJ2-1,TRBV2,TGTGCCAGCAGTGTCGGACAGGGGGCTGGTGAGCAGTTCTTC,CASSVGQGAGEQFF
12,.,.,TRBJ2-1,TRBV12-3/TRBV12-4,TGTGCCAGCAGCCCACCTCTAGGGGGGCAGTTCTTC,CASSPPLGGQFF
13,.,TRBD2,TRBJ2-7,TRBV6-5,TGTGCCAGCATCGGGGCGGGAGGCAGCGAGCAGTACTTC,CASIGAGGSEQYF
13,.,TRBD1,TRBJ2-5,TRBV20-1,TGCAGTGCTTCTAGGACAGGGGAAGAGACCCAGTACTTC,CSASRTGEETQYF
15,few,.,TRBJ1-2,TRBV12-3/TRBV12-4,TGTGCCAGCAGTTTTACGGGGGAGATTAACTATGGCTACACCTTC,CASSFTGEINYGYTF
18,few,TRBD2,TRBJ2-3,TRBV28,TGTGCCAGCAGCTGGACCCCGGGTAGCGGGGGGAGCACAGATACGCAGTATTTT,CASSWTPGSGGSTDTQYF
12,.,.,TRBJ2-1,TRBV29-1,TGCAGCCTCACCCAGGGTAGCAATGAGCAGTTCTTC,CSLTQGSNEQFF
14,.,.,TRBJ2-1,TRBV20-1,TGCAGTGCTAGGACCGGCGAGCGGCCCAATGAGCAGTTCTTC,CSARTGERPNEQFF
14,.,TRBD1,TRBJ1-2,TRBV10-3,TGTGCCATCAGTCAGGACAGGGCTAACTATGGCTACACCTTC,CAISQDRANYGYTF
13,few,.,TRBJ1-2,TRBV29-1,TGCAGCGTTACTAACCAGGGTGACTATGGCTACACCTTC,CSVTNQGDYGYTF
13,few,.,TRBJ2-7,TRBV14,TGTGCCAGCAGCCAAGAACCCCGATACGAGCAGTACTTC,CASSQEPRYEQYF
15,.,TRBD2,TRBJ2-1,TRBV10-3,TGTGCCATCAGTTCCACTAGCGGGAGAAACAATGAGCAGTTCTTC,CAISSTSGRNNEQFF
14,.,.,TRBJ2-5,TRBV20-1,TGCAGTGCTCCTCCGACAGGGAGGGTGGAGACCCAGTACTTC,CSAPPTGRVETQYF
17,.,TRBD2,TRBJ2-1,TRBV13,TGTGCCAGCAGCTCGACTAGCGGGGGGCGGTCCTACAATGAGCAGTTCTTC,CASSSTSGGRSYNEQFF
15,.,.,TRBJ2-6,TRBV12-3/TRBV12-4,TGTGCCAGCAGTTTAATGACCTCTGGGGCCAACGTCCTGACTTTC,CASSLMTSGANVLTF
14,few,TRBD1,TRBJ2-3,TRBV7-9,TGTGCCAGCAGCATAGGGACAGTGAAAGATACGCAGTATTTT,CASSIGTVKDTQYF